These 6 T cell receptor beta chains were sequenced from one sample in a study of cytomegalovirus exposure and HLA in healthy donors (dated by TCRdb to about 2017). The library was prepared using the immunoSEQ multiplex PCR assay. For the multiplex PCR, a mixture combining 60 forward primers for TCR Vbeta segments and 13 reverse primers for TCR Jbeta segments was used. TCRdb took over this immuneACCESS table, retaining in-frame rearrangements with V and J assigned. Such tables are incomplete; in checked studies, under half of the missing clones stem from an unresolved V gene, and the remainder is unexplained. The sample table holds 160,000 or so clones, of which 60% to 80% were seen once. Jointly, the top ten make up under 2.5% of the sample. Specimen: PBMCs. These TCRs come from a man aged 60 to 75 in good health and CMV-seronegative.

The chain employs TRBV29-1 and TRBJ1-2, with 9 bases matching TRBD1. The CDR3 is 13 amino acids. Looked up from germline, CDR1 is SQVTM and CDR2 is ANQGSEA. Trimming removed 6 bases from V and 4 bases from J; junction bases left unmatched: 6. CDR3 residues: CSVARTGAYGYTF. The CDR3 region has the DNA TGCAGCGTCGCGAGGACAGGGGCCTATGGCTACACCTTC.

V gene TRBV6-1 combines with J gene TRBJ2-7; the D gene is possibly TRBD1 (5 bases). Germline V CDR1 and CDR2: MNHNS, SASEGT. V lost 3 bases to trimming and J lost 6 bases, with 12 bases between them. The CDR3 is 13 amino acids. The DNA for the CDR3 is TGTGCCAGCAGTGATTGGTGGGGCGTCGAGCAGTACTTC. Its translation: CASSDWWGVEQYF.

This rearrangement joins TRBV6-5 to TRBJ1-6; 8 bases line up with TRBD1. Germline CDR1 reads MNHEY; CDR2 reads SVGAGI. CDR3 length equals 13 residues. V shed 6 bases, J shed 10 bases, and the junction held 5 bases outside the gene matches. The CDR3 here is CASSQGQGSPLHF. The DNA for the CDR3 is TGTGCCAGCAGCCAAGGACAGGGCTCACCCCTCCACTTT.

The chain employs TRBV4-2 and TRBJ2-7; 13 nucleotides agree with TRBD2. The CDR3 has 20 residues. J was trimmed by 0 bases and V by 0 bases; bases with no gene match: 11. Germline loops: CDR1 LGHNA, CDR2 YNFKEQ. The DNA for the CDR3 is TGTGCCAGCAGCCAAGAAGGAGGGACTAGCGGGACTCCGAGCTCCTACGAGCAGTACTTC. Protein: CASSQEGGTSGTPSSYEQYF.

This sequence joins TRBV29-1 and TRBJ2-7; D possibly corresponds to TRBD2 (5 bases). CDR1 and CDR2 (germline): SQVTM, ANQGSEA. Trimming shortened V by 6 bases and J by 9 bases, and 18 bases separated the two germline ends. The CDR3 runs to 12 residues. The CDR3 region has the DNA TGCAGCGTCGAAAATCTACCCGAGGGGCAGTACTTC. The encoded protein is CSVENLPEGQYF.

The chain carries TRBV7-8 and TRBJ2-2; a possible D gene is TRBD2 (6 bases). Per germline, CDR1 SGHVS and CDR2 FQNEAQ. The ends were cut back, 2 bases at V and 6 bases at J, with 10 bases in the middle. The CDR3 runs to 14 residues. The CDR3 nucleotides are TGTGCCAGCAGCTTATTCACTAGCCCCGGGGAGCTGTTTTTT. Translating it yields CASSLFTSPGELFF.